The clone carrying this T cell receptor (beta chain) came up a few times. The antigen remains undetermined. The same CDR3 also results from other DNA sequences found in this sample. The entry originates in a study of shared clonotypes between healthy human individuals. Sequencing was performed with immunoSEQ multiplex PCR; in TCRdb, only in-frame clones are kept and a portion is missing. Of more than 550,000 clones in the sample, 55% to 80% were seen once. Study-level points and caveats: It was only blood that was sampled, and tissue repertoires likely differ.

V was clipped by 0 bases and J by 1 base; unmatched bases: 3. The germline gives CDR1 MNHEY, CDR2 SVGAGI. The CDR3 is 16 residues long. In the CD4+ fraction, cells were divided into CD45RA+ naive and CD45RA-negative memory subsets. This clonotype was obtained from a woman aged 30 to 39 in good health. Sequences were obtained from memory CD4+ T cells sorted from blood. Sample subset: CD45RA-negative fraction. The gene calls are TRBV6-5 and TRBJ2-3; 8 bases are shared with TRBD1. The CDR3 loop is CASSYSPGQGTDTQYF. CDR3 DNA: TGTGCCAGCAGTTACTCGCCGGGACAGGGCACAGATACGCAGTATTTT.